A single sample is the source of the 7 T cell receptor beta chains below, sequenced in a study of early T cells in non-severe SARS-CoV-2 infection. A single record per CDR3 protein comes from TCRdb applying MiXCR to the 5' RACE reads. Of tens of thousands of distinct CDR3 sequences in the sample, 5.7% were seen once. The specimen sequenced was whole blood. Every receptor here comes from an adult who was a healthcare worker with PCR-confirmed SARS-CoV-2 infection or an uninfected control (not recorded which).

In its sample, this clonotype was seen many times. An end of the junction does not agree with germline; a read error may underlie this. J is TRBJ2-1 and V is TRBV12-3 or TRBV12-4; TRBD2 matches at 10 bases. This CDR3 is 14 amino acids long. As DNA, the CDR3 is TGTGCCAGCAGTCTAGCGGGAGAGGCCCGAGAGCAGTTCTTC. Protein product: CASSLAGEAREQFF.

This sequence joins TRBV11-2 and TRBJ1-1; 8 nucleotides align to TRBD1. This CDR3 comprises 16 residues. The germline V gene encodes CDR1 SGHAT and CDR2 FQNNGV. J was trimmed by 6 bases and V by 1 base; bases with no gene match: 10. The CDR3 protein is CASSLAVGQARAEAFF. The CDR3 coding sequence is TGTGCCAGCAGCTTAGCGGTGGGACAGGCGAGAGCTGAAGCTTTCTTT. The variable domain in full, with the rest retrieved from reference TRBV11-2 and TRBJ1-1, is EAGVAQSPRYKIIEKRQSVAFWCNPISGHATLYWYQQILGQGPKLLIQFQNNGVVDDSQLPKDRFSAERLKGVDSTLKIQPAKLEDSAVYLCASSLAVGQARAEAFFGQGTRLTVV.

This clonotype was seen many times. The V call is TRBV5-6, the J call TRBJ2-3; perhaps TRBD2 as D (5 bases). The CDR3 contains 18 residues. The ends were cut back, 3 bases at V and 2 bases at J, with 22 bases in the middle. Germline CDR1 and CDR2: SGHDT and YYEEEE. CDR3 DNA: TGTGCCAGCAGCTCTCGGTTTTGGACTTCTCTTAACACAGATACGCAGTATTTT. It yields the protein CASSSRFWTSLNTDTQYF.

This clonotype was seen many times. The chain carries TRBV19 and TRBJ2-1; tentative D call: TRBD1 (6 bases). The length of the CDR3 is 15 residues. Trimming shortened V by 9 bases and J by 0 bases, and 15 bases separated the two germline ends. From germline, CDR1 is LNHDA and CDR2 SQIVND (reference sequence). The CDR3: CASSPDRSSYNEQFF. As DNA, the CDR3 is TGTGCCAGCAGCCCAGACAGGAGCTCCTACAATGAGCAGTTCTTC.

This clonotype was found many times. This chain uses TRBV4-1 with TRBJ2-7, with 8 bases lining up with TRBD2. The CDR3 contains 16 residues. Germline lookup yields CDR1 MGHRA and CDR2 YSYEKL. V shed 1 base and J 2 bases; nucleotides not matched to a gene: 7. CDR3 sequence: CASSQVSGRGTYEQYF. Written as DNA, the CDR3 is TGCGCCAGCAGCCAAGTTTCCGGGAGGGGCACCTACGAGCAGTACTTC.

This chain joins TRBV12-3 or TRBV12-4 and TRBJ2-1, with 9 nucleotides matching TRBD1. The CDR3 contains 15 residues. The V and J ends lost 7 bases and 2 bases, in that order; junction bases with no gene match: 6. Here the CDR3 reads CASIKTGGAYNEQFF. In DNA, the CDR3 is TGTGCCAGCATTAAGACAGGGGGAGCCTACAATGAGCAGTTCTTC.

This clonotype showed up just a few times. The chain carries TRBV6-6 and TRBJ1-1, with D unresolved. V dropped 7 bases and J dropped 4 bases, with 13 bases sitting between them. From germline, CDR1 is MNHNY and CDR2 SVGAGI (reference sequence). The CDR3 contains 13 residues. As DNA, the CDR3 is TGTGCCAGCAACCCTGTCATGGCCACTGAAGCTTTCTTT. It specifies CASNPVMATEAFF.